This T cell receptor (beta chain) emerged from a study of blood T cells in healthy people across ages (dated by TCRdb to 2014 to 2015). In terms of the full investigation: In model experiments, roughly one uniquely barcoded TCR beta cDNA molecule per two T cells was captured by template switching. Using the same blood draw, the study looked at two additional independent replicas of 1 million unique cDNA reads for two donors, one aged 18 to 29 and the other aged 80 or older. Four age groups were formed from the donors: young (average approximately 15 years), middle-aged (approximately 40), aged (approximately 60) and long-lived (roughly 88). Age-related changes in TCR beta repertoire diversity were measured in the study by deep sequencing normalized with unique cDNA molecular identifiers. To avoid experimental bias, donors of different ages were distributed randomly across sequencing lanes. Here is what the overall study found, with its caveats: Donor CMV infection status was unknown, potentially confounding age-related changes in expanded clonotypes. There was a strong correlation between observed TCR beta diversity and the percentage of naive T cells measured by flow cytometry. Because profiling used bulk unsorted PBMCs, naive and antigen-experienced compartments could not be compared conclusively. Estimates of total diversity based on one million sequenced T cells were considered lower bounds and underestimates. Compared with the aged group, the long-lived group had more naive CD4+ T cells, fewer expanded clones and increased TCR diversity, suggesting age selection. Observed TCR beta diversity per million T cells fell roughly linearly with age, and a significant reduction was already apparent by age about 43.

The method was 5' RACE. A second PCR of about 7 to 12 cycles was run with a J-beta primer mix and a sample-barcoded 5' primer. A unique molecular identifier was introduced onto each TCR beta cDNA molecule by a template-switch 5' adaptor carrying 12 random nucleotides. At least 2.5 million CDR3-containing paired-end reads were obtained from each sample. The Mint cDNA synthesis kit, primed by a TRBC-specific oligonucleotide, was used to synthesize first-strand cDNA from all RNA. All cDNA was treated with uracil-DNA glycosylase and then went through a first 18-cycle PCR with the universal primers M1SS and BC2_uni_R. Concerning the study's data processing: Normalization of each sample was performed by random selection of 1 million high-quality reads, each carrying a distinct molecular identifier. Instead of being binned into consensus sequences, reads that shared molecular identifiers were thrown out. CDR3 identification, clonotype clustering and error correction used MiTCR with a Q25 quality threshold and the strictest error-elimination algorithm. Lower-bound total TCR beta diversity was estimated with a nonparametric unseen species model using Euler transformation. In-frame beta chains were kept once TCRdb had trimmed the public reads at Q25 with fastp and called clones with MiXCR. Duplicate CDR3 protein sequences are folded into a single record with the most common DNA and genes. TCRdb, not the original authors, processed these V and J calls. This sample lists approximately 1,700,000 distinct CDR3 sequences; roughly two fifths were detected once. The ten largest clones add up to 20% to 25% of the sample.

Systemically healthy Caucasian individuals from Russia, approximately 39 in total and aged roughly 6 to 100 years, were included as donors. Ten milliliters of peripheral blood were drawn from each donor into EDTA-treated Vacutainer tubes. Ficoll-Paque density-gradient centrifugation was used to isolate PBMCs, with at least 6 million obtained per sample. Total RNA, at least 6 micrograms per sample, was extracted from PBMCs with Trizol reagent. The percentages of naive CD45RAhigh/CD27high T cells were determined by flow cytometry on a PBMC aliquot from every donor. With respect to this clonotype: Its antigen is still unknown. Base-call qualities are not available, and no considerably larger clone is one nucleotide away.

Looking up the germline V gene yields CDR1 SQVTM and CDR2 ANQGSEA. V and J are truncated by 6 bases and 8 bases respectively, leaving an intervening sequence of 14 bases. From the cysteine up to the phenylalanine, the CDR3 has a length of 12 residues. Only the CDR3 part of the read is kept: 36 bases, read in frame from the first base. The sequenced material came from blood. The chain uses TRBV29-1 and TRBJ2-1, and possibly TRBD1, on 7 matching bases. This clonotype was obtained from a human donor in good health. At the DNA level, the sequence is TGCAGCGTAGGCAGGGGGGTAGATGAGCAGTTCTTC. This encodes CSVGRGVDEQFF.